This entry describes one T cell receptor beta chain. Its antigen remains unknown. This specimen comes from a study of cytomegalovirus exposure and HLA in healthy donors. Whole-study results and caveats: Reported performance of the classifier showed diagnosis of cytomegalovirus status with high specificity and sensitivity. An analysis that was carried out later associated approximately 15,000 TCR beta sequences with HLA alleles at 0.05 false discovery rate.

Use of 60 Vbeta and 13 Jbeta primers characterized the PCR. Profiling relied on immunoSEQ multiplex PCR, and the TCRdb table lists in-frame clones only, not all of them. In the table there are roughly 100,000 clones, approximately 83% of which are singletons. The clonotype was recovered from a young man in good health and CMV-seronegative. The sequencing sample was made of PBMCs.

CDR3 bases: TGTGCCAGCAGCTACAGGGTAGCGGGGGAGACCCAGTACTTC. Residues: CASSYRVAGETQYF. This chain uses TRBV7-9 with TRBJ2-5; 8 bases are a match to TRBD2. CDR1 SEHNR and CDR2 FQNEAQ come from the germline V gene (reference sequence). The CDR3 length is 14 residues. Trimming cost V 4 bases and J 5 bases; bases outside gene matches: 6.